The 10 T cell receptor beta chains below come from one sample, sequenced in a study of blood T cell repertoires in COVID-19. Profiled with immunoSEQ multiplex PCR; TCRdb holds only in-frame clones, not every one. Of about 160,000 clones detected, 80% to 90% appear once; the ten largest clones hold less than 10%. Sequencing was done on a sample of peripheral blood. All receptors derive from a woman in her sixties or seventies with COVID-19, enrolled during active disease.

The V and J genes are TRBV10-2 and TRBJ2-2, with 12 bases lining up with TRBD2. The CDR3 has 15 residues. Germline CDR1 WSHSY, CDR2 SAAADI. Trimming cost V 7 bases and J 6 bases; bases outside gene matches: 6. DNA for the CDR3: TGCGCCAGCATTTCGACTAGCGGGGGACCCGGGGAGCTGTTTTTT. Its translation: CASISTSGGPGELFF.

The chain joins TRBV10-1 to TRBJ2-7, with TRBD2 matching over 12 bases. The CDR3 consists of 14 residues. V lost 8 bases, J lost 2 bases, and 4 bases stayed unmatched. Germline CDR1 reads WNHNN; CDR2 reads SYGVQD (reference sequence). CDR3 residues: CASPGLAGTYEQYF. Here the CDR3 DNA reads TGCGCCAGCCCTGGACTAGCGGGAACCTACGAGCAGTACTTC.

The CDR3 protein is CASSSGTSGSGVEQFF. The CDR3 nucleotides are TGTGCCAGCAGCTCCGGGACTAGCGGGAGTGGGGTTGAGCAGTTCTTC. The genes are TRBV7-3 and TRBJ2-1, with 14 bases that match TRBD2. The CDR3 totals 16 residues. V lost 4 bases, J lost 9 bases, and 8 bases stayed unmatched. Germline lookup yields CDR1 SGHTA and CDR2 FQGTGA.

CDR3 amino acids: CASSSRPTSGGSSYEQYF. In DNA, the CDR3 is TGTGCCAGCAGCTCCCGCCCCACTAGCGGGGGAAGCTCCTACGAGCAGTACTTC. This chain connects TRBV7-8 to TRBJ2-7, with TRBD2 matching over 11 bases. V lost 4 bases and J lost 0; bases outside the gene matches: 11. This CDR3 region has 18 residues. Germline V CDR1 and CDR2: SGHVS, FQNEAQ. The full variable domain, with the rest looked up from reference TRBV7-8 and TRBJ2-7, is GAGVSQSPRYKVAKRGQDVALRCDPISGHVSLFWYQQALGQGPEFLTYFQNEAQLDKSGLPSDRFFAERPEGSVSTLKIQRTQQEDSAVYLCASSSRPTSGGSSYEQYFGPGTRLTVT.

The chain combines TRBV6-2 or TRBV6-3 with TRBJ1-1, with TRBD1 matching 10 bases. Germline lookup yields CDR1 MNHEY and CDR2 SVGEGT. V lost 2 bases, J lost 6 bases, and 3 bases stayed unmatched. The CDR3 has 14 residues. In DNA form, the CDR3 reads TGTGCCAGCAGTTACGGACAGGGGGTAGCTGAAGCTTTCTTT. Amino acid sequence: CASSYGQGVAEAFF.

This chain uses TRBV19 with TRBJ2-7, with 7 positions matching TRBD2. Germline V lookup: CDR1 LNHDA, CDR2 SQIVND (reference sequence). The CDR3 covers 14 residues. Trimming removed 8 bases from V and 5 bases from J; junction bases left unmatched: 12. CDR3 sequence (DNA): TGTGCCAGTTACCCACCGCGGGGGTTCAACGAGCAGTACGTC. Its protein product is CASYPPRGFNEQYV.

This clone was seen only once. The chain carries TRBV3-1 (or the pseudogene TRBV3-2) and TRBJ2-2; tentatively, D is TRBD2 (6 bases). The CDR3 is 12 residues long. Germline V gene lookup returns CDR1 LGHDT and CDR2 YNNKEL (reference sequence). V was clipped by 4 bases and J by 7 bases, with 7 bases between them. The CDR3 protein is CASSPGVGELFF. As DNA, the CDR3 is TGTGCCAGCAGCCCGGGAGTCGGGGAGCTGTTTTTT.

The chain carries TRBV12-3 or TRBV12-4 and TRBJ1-1; possibly TRBD1 for D (5 bases). The V and J ends lost 11 bases and 0 bases respectively, with 13 bases between them. The CDR3 runs to 13 residues. DNA for the CDR3: TGTGCCGACAGTGAGTTTATGAACACTGAAGCTTTCTTT. It specifies CADSEFMNTEAFF.

This clone was seen a handful of times. The rearrangement uses TRBV19 and TRBJ1-5; D possibly corresponds to TRBD1 (5 bases). The germline V and J ends were trimmed by 10 bases and 0 bases, with 16 bases remaining between them. Per the germline V gene, CDR1 is LNHDA and CDR2 is SQIVND (reference sequence). CDR3 size: 15 residues. DNA for the CDR3: TGTGCCACCTTCCCCCGGGGGTATAGCAATCAGCCCCAGCATTTT. This gives the protein CATFPRGYSNQPQHF.

CDR3 nucleotide sequence: TGTGCCAGCAGCGCTGACAGTGGGAATCGCAATCAGCCCCAGCATTTT. Translating gives CASSADSGNRNQPQHF. The rearrangement uses TRBV7-2 and TRBJ1-5; tentative D call: TRBD1 (5 bases). Between the trimmed V and J ends, which lost 5 bases and 2 bases, there was a span of 16 bases. Per the germline V gene, CDR1 is SGHTA and CDR2 is FQGNSA. The CDR3 consists of 16 residues.